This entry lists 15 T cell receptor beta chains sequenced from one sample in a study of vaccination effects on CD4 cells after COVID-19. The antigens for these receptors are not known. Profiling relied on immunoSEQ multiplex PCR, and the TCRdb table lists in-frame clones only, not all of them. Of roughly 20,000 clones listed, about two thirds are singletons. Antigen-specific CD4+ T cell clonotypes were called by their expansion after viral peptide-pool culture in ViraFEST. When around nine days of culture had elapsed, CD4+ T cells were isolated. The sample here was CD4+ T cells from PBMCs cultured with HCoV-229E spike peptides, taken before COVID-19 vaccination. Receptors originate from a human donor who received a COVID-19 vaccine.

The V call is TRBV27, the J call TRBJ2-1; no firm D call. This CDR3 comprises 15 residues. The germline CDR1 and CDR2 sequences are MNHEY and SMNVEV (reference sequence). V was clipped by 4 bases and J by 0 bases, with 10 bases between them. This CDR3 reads CASSSALSSYNEQFF. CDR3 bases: TGTGCCAGCAGTTCGGCGCTAAGCTCCTACAATGAGCAGTTCTTC.

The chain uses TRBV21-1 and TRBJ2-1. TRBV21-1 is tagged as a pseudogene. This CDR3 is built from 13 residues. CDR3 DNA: TGTGCCAGCAGCAAAGGGGTCGACAATGAGCAGTTCTTC. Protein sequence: CASSKGVDNEQFF.

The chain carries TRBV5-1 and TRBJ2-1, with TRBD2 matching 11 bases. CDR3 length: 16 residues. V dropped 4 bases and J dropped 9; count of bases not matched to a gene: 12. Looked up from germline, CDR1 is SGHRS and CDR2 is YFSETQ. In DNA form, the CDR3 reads TGCGCCAGCAGCCTTATCGGGACTAGCGGTTGGGGTGAGCAGTTCTTC. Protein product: CASSLIGTSGWGEQFF.

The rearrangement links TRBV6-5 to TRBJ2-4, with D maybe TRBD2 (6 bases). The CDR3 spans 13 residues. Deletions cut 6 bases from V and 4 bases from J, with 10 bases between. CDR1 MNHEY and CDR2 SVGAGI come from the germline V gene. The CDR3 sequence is CASRPAGKNIQYF. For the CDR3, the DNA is TGTGCCAGCAGGCCGGCGGGGAAAAACATTCAGTACTTC.

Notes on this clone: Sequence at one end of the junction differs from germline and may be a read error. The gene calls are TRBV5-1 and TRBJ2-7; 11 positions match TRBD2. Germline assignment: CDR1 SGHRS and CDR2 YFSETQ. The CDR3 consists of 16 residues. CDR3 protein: CASSLTGTSGSNEQYF. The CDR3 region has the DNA TGCGCCAGCAGCTTGACCGGGACTAGCGGCTCCAACGAGCAGTACTTC.

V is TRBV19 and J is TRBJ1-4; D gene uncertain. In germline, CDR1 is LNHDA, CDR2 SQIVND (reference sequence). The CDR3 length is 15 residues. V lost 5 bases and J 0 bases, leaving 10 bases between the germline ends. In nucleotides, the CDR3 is TGTGCCAGTAGTTCCTCCTGGGCAACTAATGAAAAACTGTTTTTT. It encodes CASSSSWATNEKLFF.

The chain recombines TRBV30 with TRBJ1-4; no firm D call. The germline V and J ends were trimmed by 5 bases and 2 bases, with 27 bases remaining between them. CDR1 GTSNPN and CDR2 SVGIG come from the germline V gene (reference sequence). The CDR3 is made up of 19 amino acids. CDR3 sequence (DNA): TGTGCCTGGTTATCAAAGCCGGCTAGGACGCTACGCACTAATGAAAAACTGTTTTTT. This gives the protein CAWLSKPARTLRTNEKLFF.

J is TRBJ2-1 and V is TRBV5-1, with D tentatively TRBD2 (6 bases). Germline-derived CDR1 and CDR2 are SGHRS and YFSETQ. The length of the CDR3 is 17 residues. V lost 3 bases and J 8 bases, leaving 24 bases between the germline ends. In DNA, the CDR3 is TGCGCCAGCAGCTCAAAACTAGCCTTTGGTGGTATCGATGAGCAGTTCTTC. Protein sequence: CASSSKLAFGGIDEQFF.

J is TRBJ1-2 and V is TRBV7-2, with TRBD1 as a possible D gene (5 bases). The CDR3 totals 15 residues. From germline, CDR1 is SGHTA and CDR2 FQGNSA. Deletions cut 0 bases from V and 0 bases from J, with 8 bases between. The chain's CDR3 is CASSLAPGANYGYTF. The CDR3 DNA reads TGTGCCAGCAGCTTAGCTCCGGGGGCTAACTATGGCTACACCTTC.

In DNA form, the CDR3 reads TGTGCCACCGAAAAGACTAGCGGGAGACCCGACGAAACCTACGAGCAGTACTTC. Encoded protein: CATEKTSGRPDETYEQYF. The chain has TRBV10-3 and TRBJ2-7; 12 bases align to TRBD2. The CDR3 length is 18 residues. CDR1 and CDR2 (germline): ENHRY, SYGVKD. The V segment lost 10 bases and the J segment 2 bases; nucleotides outside the gene matches: 18.

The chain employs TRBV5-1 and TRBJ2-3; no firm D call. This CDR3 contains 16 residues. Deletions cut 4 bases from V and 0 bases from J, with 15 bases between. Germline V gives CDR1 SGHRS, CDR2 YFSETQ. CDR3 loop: CASSPAVGRSTDTQYF. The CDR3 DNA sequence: TGCGCCAGCAGCCCGGCAGTTGGTCGGAGCACAGATACGCAGTATTTT. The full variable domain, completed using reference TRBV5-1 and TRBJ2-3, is KAGVTQTPRYLIKTRGQQVTLSCSPISGHRSVSWYQQTPGQGLQFLFEYFSETQRNKGNFPGRFSGRQFSNSRSEMNVSTLELGDSALYLCASSPAVGRSTDTQYFGPGTRLTVL.

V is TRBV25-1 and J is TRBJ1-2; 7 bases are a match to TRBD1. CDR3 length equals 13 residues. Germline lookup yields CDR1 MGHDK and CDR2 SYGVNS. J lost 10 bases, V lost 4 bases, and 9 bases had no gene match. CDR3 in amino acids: CASSVLAGGIYTF. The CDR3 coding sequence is TGTGCCAGCAGTGTCCTGGCAGGGGGGATCTACACCTTC.

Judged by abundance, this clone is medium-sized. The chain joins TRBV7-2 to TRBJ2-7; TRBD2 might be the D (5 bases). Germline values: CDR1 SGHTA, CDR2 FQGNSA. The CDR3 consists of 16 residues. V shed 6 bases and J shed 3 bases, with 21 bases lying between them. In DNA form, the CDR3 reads TGTGCCAGCAGTCTTCCTACTAGTTCCCTTTACTACGAGCAGTACTTC. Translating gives CASSLPTSSLYYEQYF.

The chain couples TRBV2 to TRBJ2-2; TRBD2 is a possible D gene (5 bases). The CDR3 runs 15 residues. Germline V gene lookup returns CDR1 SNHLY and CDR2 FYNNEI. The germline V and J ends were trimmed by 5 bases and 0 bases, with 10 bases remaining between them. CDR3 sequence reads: CASSWRKTNTGELFF. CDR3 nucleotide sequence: TGTGCCAGCAGTTGGAGGAAAACGAACACCGGGGAGCTGTTTTTT.

The CDR3 loop reads CAWKAPTGQFHEQYF. The DNA for the CDR3 is TGTGCCTGGAAAGCGCCGACGGGACAGTTCCACGAGCAGTACTTC. The rearrangement uses TRBV30 and TRBJ2-7, with 7 positions matching TRBD1. With V trimmed by 4 bases and J by 5 bases, 14 bases remained unmatched. CDR1 and CDR2 (germline): GTSNPN, SVGIG (reference sequence). The CDR3 sequence is 15 residues long. The full variable domain, its missing parts supplied by reference TRBV30 and TRBJ2-7, is SQTIHQWPATLVQPVGSPLSLECTVEGTSNPNLYWYRQAAGRGLQLLFYSVGIGQISSEVPQNLSASRPQDRQFILSSKKLLLSDSGFYLCAWKAPTGQFHEQYFGPGTRLTVT.